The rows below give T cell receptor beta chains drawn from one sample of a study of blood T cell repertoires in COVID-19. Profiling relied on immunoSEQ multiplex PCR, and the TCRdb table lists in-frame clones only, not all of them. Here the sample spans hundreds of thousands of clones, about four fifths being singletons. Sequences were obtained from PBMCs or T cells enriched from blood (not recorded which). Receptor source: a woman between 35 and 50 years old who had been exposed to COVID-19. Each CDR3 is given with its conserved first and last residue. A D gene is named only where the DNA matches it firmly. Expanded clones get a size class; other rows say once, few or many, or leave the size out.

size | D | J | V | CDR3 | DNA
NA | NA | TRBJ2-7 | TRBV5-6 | CASSLVADTYEQYF | TGTGCCAGCAGCTTGGTTGCGGACACCTACGAGCAGTACTTC
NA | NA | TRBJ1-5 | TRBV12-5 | CASGLVTASYNQPQHF | TGTGCTAGTGGTTTGGTAACCGCGTCGTACAATCAGCCCCAGCATTTT
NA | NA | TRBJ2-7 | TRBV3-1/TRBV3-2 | CASSQEPGSFEQYF | TGTGCCAGCAGCCAAGAGCCTGGCAGTTTCGAGCAGTACTTC
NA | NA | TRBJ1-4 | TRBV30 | CAWSVGAEEKLFF | TGTGCCTGGAGTGTAGGGGCAGAGGAAAAACTGTTTTTT
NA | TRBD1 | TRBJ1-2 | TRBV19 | CASSPEGQGNYGYTF | TGTGCCAGTAGTCCCGAGGGACAGGGGAACTATGGCTACACCTTC
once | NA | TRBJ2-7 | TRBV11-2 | CASSLRPQGHSYEQYF | TGTGCCAGCAGCTTAAGGCCCCAGGGACACTCCTACGAGCAGTACTTC
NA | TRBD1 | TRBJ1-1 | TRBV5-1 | CASSFSTGGTEAFF | TGCGCCAGCAGCTTTTCGACAGGGGGTACTGAAGCTTTCTTT
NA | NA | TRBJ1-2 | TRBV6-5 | CASSYGGYGYTF | TGTGCCAGCAGTTATGGCGGCTATGGCTACACCTTC
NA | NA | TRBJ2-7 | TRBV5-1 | CASSFRGLQGLSYEQYF | TGCGCCAGCAGCTTTAGGGGGTTACAGGGATTGTCCTACGAGCAGTACTTC
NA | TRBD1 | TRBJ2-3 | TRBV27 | CASSFEGGPTDTQYF | TGTGCCAGCAGTTTCGAAGGGGGCCCCACAGATACGCAGTATTTT
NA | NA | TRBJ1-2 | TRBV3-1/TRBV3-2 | CASSQAGVNYGYTF | TGTGCCAGCAGCCAAGCCGGTGTAAACTATGGCTACACCTTC
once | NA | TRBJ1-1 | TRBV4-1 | CASSQGQIEAFF | TGCGCCAGCAGCCAAGGGCAGATTGAAGCTTTCTTT
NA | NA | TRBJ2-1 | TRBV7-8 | CASSYGVTDSSYNEQFF | TGTGCCAGCAGCTACGGGGTCACGGACAGCTCCTACAATGAGCAGTTCTTC
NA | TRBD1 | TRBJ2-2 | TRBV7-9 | CASSEGGYTGELFF | TGTGCCAGCAGCGAAGGGGGCTACACCGGGGAGCTGTTTTTT
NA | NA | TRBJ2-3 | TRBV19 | CASRLGLSSTDTQYF | TGTGCCAGTAGGCTCGGACTATCCTCCACAGATACGCAGTATTTT
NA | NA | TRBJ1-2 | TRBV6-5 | CASSYSTKRGYGYTF | TGTGCCAGCAGTTACTCGACCAAAAGAGGCTATGGCTACACCTTC
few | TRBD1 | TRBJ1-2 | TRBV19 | CASSIGQGAFGYGYTF | TGTGCCAGTAGTATAGGACAGGGGGCTTTTGGGTATGGCTACACCTTC
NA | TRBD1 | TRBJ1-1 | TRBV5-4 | CASSLRQGASEAFF | TGTGCCAGCAGCTTGAGGCAGGGGGCCTCTGAAGCTTTCTTT
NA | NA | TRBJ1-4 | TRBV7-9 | CASNQGFNEKLFF | TGTGCCAGCAACCAGGGGTTTAATGAAAAACTGTTTTTT
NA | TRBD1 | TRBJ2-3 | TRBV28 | CASSSRTGEGTDTQYF | TGTGCCAGCAGTTCCCGGACAGGGGAAGGGACAGATACGCAGTATTTT